The rows below give T cell receptor beta chains drawn from one sample of a study of cytomegalovirus exposure and HLA in healthy donors. Assay: immunoSEQ multiplex PCR; the TCRdb copy retains only in-frame clones and omits some. The sample lists 100,000 to 150,000 clones; around 78% were seen once. Input material: PBMCs. Source of these receptors: a woman between 40 and 50 years old in good health and CMV-seronegative. Both conserved end residues are part of each CDR3. D genes are given only for firm matches. Not every row has a clone size; where given, it reads once, few, many or a size class.

TRBJ1-4 | NA | NA | TRBV19 | CASSSSEGDNEKLFF | TGTGCCAGTAGTTCTTCAGAGGGGGATAATGAAAAACTGTTTTTT
TRBJ2-3 | TRBD2 | NA | TRBV7-6 | CASSLSFSGKTDTQYF | TGTGCCAGCAGCTTAAGTTTTAGCGGGAAAACAGATACGCAGTATTTT
TRBJ1-5 | NA | once | TRBV1 | CTRTNNRSGQGAVVNQPQHF | TGCACCAGGACTAACAATCGTTCAGGACAGGGGGCGGTAGTCAATCAGCCCCAGCATTTT
TRBJ1-2 | TRBD1 | NA | TRBV6-4 | CASSATGGGDGYTF | TGTGCCAGCAGTGCGACAGGGGGCGGTGATGGCTACACCTTC
TRBJ1-2 | NA | NA | TRBV5-6 | CASSLFRTDTANYGYTF | TGTGCCAGCAGCTTGTTTCGGACGGACACCGCTAACTATGGCTACACCTTC
TRBJ2-6 | TRBD1 | NA | TRBV18 | CASSPPQGVGGANGLTF | TGTGCCAGCTCACCACCGCAGGGGGTAGGTGGGGCCAACGGCCTGACTTTC
TRBJ2-1 | NA | NA | TRBV7-3 | CASSSSSYNEQFF | TGTGCCAGCAGTTCGAGCTCCTACAATGAGCAGTTCTTC
TRBJ2-6 | TRBD2 | NA | TRBV28 | CASSFWTSGSGANVLTF | TGTGCCAGCAGTTTTTGGACTAGCGGCTCTGGGGCCAACGTCCTGACTTTC
TRBJ2-1 | TRBD2 | NA | TRBV7-2 | CASSLDAGGEFF | TGTGCCAGCAGCTTAGATGCGGGGGGGGAGTTCTTC
TRBJ2-7 | NA | NA | TRBV9 | CASSGDEQYF | TGTGCCAGCAGCGGCGACGAGCAGTACTTC
TRBJ1-1 | NA | NA | TRBV7-3 | CASSEGQQNTEAFF | TGTGCCAGCAGCGAAGGACAGCAGAACACTGAAGCTTTCTTT
TRBJ2-7 | TRBD2 | NA | TRBV27 | CASSFRRLAGGSYEQYF | TGTGCCAGCAGTTTCCGAAGACTAGCGGGGGGTTCCTACGAGCAGTACTTC
TRBJ1-2 | NA | many | TRBV18 | CASSPSLAGSKGYTF | TGTGCCAGCTCACCCTCCCTGGCAGGGTCTAAAGGCTACACCTTC
TRBJ2-3 | TRBD2 | few | TRBV10-2 | CASRDLLAGGPTDTQYF | TGCGCCAGCAGGGATTTACTAGCGGGAGGGCCAACAGATACGCAGTATTTT
TRBJ2-6 | NA | NA | TRBV5-1 | CASSLDNSGANVLTF | TGCGCCAGCAGCTTGGACAACTCTGGGGCCAACGTCCTGACTTTC
TRBJ2-1 | NA | NA | TRBV4-1 | CASSQEWGVLGSYNEQFF | TGCGCCAGCAGCCAAGAGTGGGGGGTCCTCGGCTCCTACAATGAGCAGTTCTTC
TRBJ2-3 | TRBD2 | NA | TRBV7-8 | CASRPLAGGLATQYF | TGTGCCAGCAGACCCCTAGCGGGGGGGCTGGCGACGCAGTATTTT
TRBJ2-7 | NA | NA | TRBV5-4 | CASSLDPTDEQYF | TGTGCCAGCAGCTTGGACCCCACAGACGAGCAGTACTTC
TRBJ2-7 | NA | NA | TRBV6-5 | CASSYSRAYEQYF | TGTGCCAGCAGTTACTCGAGGGCCTACGAGCAGTACTTC
TRBJ2-1 | TRBD2 | NA | TRBV5-1 | CASSSGTSSYNEQFF | TGCGCCAGCAGCTCGGGGACTAGCTCCTACAATGAGCAGTTCTTC
TRBJ2-1 | NA | once | TRBV25-1 | CASRDDRRGVYNEQFF | TGTGCCAGCAGAGACGACAGGCGTGGGGTCTACAATGAGCAGTTCTTC
TRBJ2-3 | TRBD2 | NA | TRBV14 | CASSRTSGGLTDTQYF | TGTGCCAGCAGCCGGACTAGCGGGGGCCTCACAGATACGCAGTATTTT
TRBJ1-2 | NA | NA | TRBV5-1 | CASSRGSGGYTF | TGCGCCAGCAGCCGGGGGTCTGGTGGCTACACCTTC
TRBJ2-3 | TRBD2 | NA | TRBV29-1 | CSVAIGLAGGTDTQYF | TGCAGCGTTGCAATCGGACTAGCGGGCGGCACAGATACGCAGTATTTT
TRBJ2-2 | TRBD2 | few | TRBV15 | CATSSFPPGLAGGVGGELFF | TGTGCCACCAGCAGTTTTCCCCCGGGACTAGCGGGGGGAGTTGGCGGGGAGCTGTTTTTT
TRBJ2-1 | TRBD2 | NA | TRBV28 | CASSPVEGAGIDNEQFF | TGTGCCAGCAGTCCTGTCGAGGGAGCGGGAATCGACAATGAGCAGTTCTTC
TRBJ2-2 | TRBD1 | NA | TRBV5-4 | CASSRGQGVDTGELFF | TGTGCCAGCAGCCGGGGACAGGGGGTCGACACCGGGGAGCTGTTTTTT
TRBJ2-7 | NA | NA | TRBV5-1 | CVSSLVPGDSYEQYF | TGCGTCAGCAGCTTGGTCCCGGGGGACTCCTACGAGCAGTACTTC
TRBJ1-4 | NA | NA | TRBV9 | CASSISGVQNEKLFF | TGTGCCAGCAGTATATCCGGGGTGCAGAATGAAAAACTGTTTTTT
TRBJ1-6 | TRBD1 | NA | TRBV5-1 | CASSSDRVGSPLHF | TGCGCCAGCAGCTCGGACAGGGTGGGTTCACCCCTCCACTTT
TRBJ2-7 | TRBD2 | once | TRBV6-1 | CASSEASVAGAIEQYF | TGTGCCAGCAGTGAAGCGTCGGTAGCGGGAGCAATCGAGCAGTACTTC